This T cell receptor beta chain was obtained from a study of T-cell reconstitution after alpha-beta-depleted transplantation in children. Whole-study findings and limits: The authors attributed T-cell counts and diversity one year after transplant mostly to newly produced T cells.

About this clonotype itself: The antigen remains undetermined.

As it was prepared, the TCRbeta library received unique molecular identifiers. A single record per CDR3 protein comes from TCRdb applying MiXCR to the PCR reads. The sample records approximately 800,000 distinct CDR3 sequences, roughly 15% being singletons. The sequence was collected from a male patient younger than 18 who had a stem cell transplant for acute lymphoblastic leukemia, so the T cells may come from the graft donor. The sample consisted of PBMCs, mostly from graft donor cells, taken 360 days after TCRalphabeta/CD19-depleted stem cell transplant.

The DNA of the CDR3 is TGTGCCAGCAGTCGCCCCCAACGGCGGCACGAGCAGTACTTC. Residues: CASSRPQRRHEQYF. The V gene is TRBV12-3 or TRBV12-4, the J gene TRBJ2-7; D unresolved. The CDR3 has 14 residues. The V and J ends lost 5 bases and 5 bases respectively, with 16 bases between them.